The T cell receptor (beta chain) under discussion was sequenced for a study of T cell changes during pregnancy in multiple sclerosis. Here immunoSEQ multiplex PCR was the method, and the copy in TCRdb shows in-frame clones only, minus some. Among 42,000 or so clones, about 94% were seen once, and the ten largest hold approximately 8.7%. CDR1 LNHDA and CDR2 SQIVND come from the germline V gene (reference sequence). The junction had 2 bases not matched to a gene; V was cut back by 8 bases and J by 1 base. The CDR3 spans 13 residues. The V and J genes are TRBV19 and TRBJ2-7; 10 bases align to TRBD2. The TCR sequence derives from a female donor with multiple sclerosis, enrolled in a pregnancy study. The starting material was CD8+ T cells from peripheral blood mononuclear cells, obtained in the third trimester of pregnancy. The CDR3 region is CASQREGSYEQYF. CDR3 DNA sequence: TGTGCCAGTCAGCGGGAGGGGTCCTACGAGCAGTACTTC.